The 20 T cell receptor beta chains listed next were all sequenced from one sample in a study of shared clonotypes between healthy human individuals. Assay: immunoSEQ multiplex PCR; the TCRdb copy retains only in-frame clones and omits some. This sample yields millions of clones, of which around 96% are seen a single time; around 1.1% belongs to the top ten. Naive CD8 cells were CD45RO-negative, positively selected for CCR7, excluding terminally differentiated effector memory CD45RA+ cells. Material: naive CD8+ T cells sorted from blood. The receptors were gathered from a man between 18 and 35 years old in good health.

The chain is built from TRBV6-1 and TRBJ2-1; D is possibly TRBD1 or TRBD2 (7 bases each). The V end lost 2 bases, the J end lost 6 bases, and 26 bases lay between the germline ends. Germline V CDR1 and CDR2: MNHNS, SASEGT. The CDR3 is made up of 19 amino acids. The CDR3 loop reads CASSEWAGVAEEGANEQFF. The CDR3 coding sequence is TGTGCCAGCAGTGAATGGGCGGGGGTAGCCGAGGAGGGGGCCAATGAGCAGTTCTTC.

V is TRBV7-9 and J is TRBJ2-3; D is possibly TRBD1 (5 bases). CDR3 length equals 16 residues. Trimming took 4 bases from V and 6 from J, leaving 20 bases between them. Per germline, CDR1 SEHNR and CDR2 FQNEAQ (reference sequence). The CDR3, as DNA: TGTGCCAGCAGCTCCTCCCCCCTCGACAGTGATGATACGCAGTATTTT. Translation gives CASSSSPLDSDDTQYF.

This CDR3 is CASSQEDRLVGEEKLFF. Written as DNA, the CDR3 is TGCGCCAGCAGCCAAGAGGACAGGTTGGTGGGTGAGGAAAAACTGTTTTTT. The V call is TRBV4-1, the J call TRBJ1-4; 7 positions agree with TRBD1. Germline loops: CDR1 MGHRA, CDR2 YSYEKL. CDR3 size: 17 residues. Germline trimming cut 0 bases from V and 8 bases from J; bases unmatched to any gene: 12.

This chain uses TRBV18 with TRBJ1-4, with unresolved D. Germline V CDR1 and CDR2: KGHSH, LQKENI. Trimming removed 4 bases at V and 0 bases at J, with 9 bases between. The CDR3 consists of 15 residues. The CDR3 loop is CASSHIPATNEKLFF. The CDR3 coding sequence is TGTGCCAGCTCACATATTCCGGCAACTAATGAAAAACTGTTTTTT.

V usage is TRBV7-6 and J usage is TRBJ2-7; a possible D gene is TRBD1 (5 bases). From germline, CDR1 is SGHVS and CDR2 FNYEAQ. Trimming left V 6 bases short and J 3 bases short, with 15 bases between. This CDR3 region has 14 residues. The CDR3 loop reads CASSPRDQGYEQYF. DNA for the CDR3: TGTGCCAGCAGTCCCAGGGATCAAGGCTACGAGCAGTACTTC.

The chain joins TRBV4-3 to TRBJ2-1; no clear D gene. The CDR3 consists of 12 residues. Germline-derived CDR1 and CDR2 are LGHNA and YSLEER. V lost 0 bases and J 8 bases, leaving 5 bases between the germline ends. The CDR3 protein is CASSQDSYEQFF. CDR3 bases: TGCGCCAGCAGCCAAGATTCGTATGAGCAGTTCTTC.

The rearrangement joins TRBV5-1 to TRBJ2-7, with 7 bases that match TRBD2. The CDR3 is 13 residues long. Looked up from germline, CDR1 is SGHRS and CDR2 is YFSETQ. V shed 4 bases, J shed 3 bases, and the junction held 4 bases outside the gene matches. CDR3 DNA: TGCGCCAGCAGCCCGGGGGGTTTCTACGAGCAGTACTTC. The encoded protein is CASSPGGFYEQYF.

This clone is a singleton in its sample. The chain uses TRBV9 and TRBJ1-1; D unclear. The V gene's germline CDR1 is SGDLS and CDR2 YYNGEE. The ends were cut back, 3 bases at V and 4 bases at J, with 10 bases in the middle. The CDR3 runs to 13 residues. This CDR3 is CASSDGPATEAFF. DNA of the CDR3: TGTGCCAGCAGCGACGGGCCGGCCACTGAAGCTTTCTTT.

This rearrangement joins TRBV7-6 to TRBJ2-5; 7 bases map to TRBD2. Looked up from germline, CDR1 is SGHVS and CDR2 is FNYEAQ. V lost 5 bases and J lost 1; bases outside the gene matches: 13. This CDR3 has 17 amino acids. CDR3 region: CASSHLAGEGLQETQYF. CDR3 DNA: TGTGCCAGCAGCCACCTGGCGGGGGAGGGCCTCCAAGAGACCCAGTACTTC.

This chain links TRBV29-1 with TRBJ2-1, with 7 bases lining up with TRBD2. V shed 5 bases and J 6 bases; nucleotides not matched to a gene: 10. Looked up from germline, CDR1 is SQVTM and CDR2 is ANQGSEA. The CDR3 is 14 residues long. CDR3 residues: CSVIGTTEINEQFF. CDR3 DNA sequence: TGCAGCGTTATAGGGACTACAGAAATCAATGAGCAGTTCTTC.

The V gene is TRBV27, the J gene TRBJ2-7; 15 bases fit TRBD2. Germline V lookup: CDR1 MNHEY, CDR2 SMNVEV (reference sequence). The CDR3 is 15 residues long. V trimming: 5 bases; J trimming: 2 bases; junction bases outside the gene matches: 1. DNA of the CDR3: TGTGCCAGCAGTAGGACTAGCGGGGGGGCCTACGAGCAGTACTTC. It translates to CASSRTSGGAYEQYF.

The chain has TRBV21-1 and TRBJ2-4; the table's D call, TRBD2, has no DNA check behind it. TRBV21-1 is given as a pseudogene. The CDR3 has 12 residues. The CDR3 loop reads CASKKTRNIQYF. The CDR3 nucleotides read TGTGCCAGCAAAAAAACTAGAAACATTCAGTACTTC.

The chain has TRBV5-1 and TRBJ2-5; 7 bases are shared with TRBD1. The junction had 11 bases not matched to a gene; V was cut back by 0 bases and J by 0 bases. The CDR3 is 18 amino acids. Germline loops: CDR1 SGHRS, CDR2 YFSETQ. The CDR3 DNA reads as TGCGCCAGCAGCTTGGTTGTAGGGGGCTCCCTGTACCAAGAGACCCAGTACTTC. It specifies CASSLVVGGSLYQETQYF.

The V gene is TRBV30, the J gene TRBJ2-5; 10 nucleotides match TRBD2. Trimming at V came to 2 bases and at J to 5 bases, leaving 8 bases not matched to a gene. CDR1 is GTSNPN, CDR2 SVGIG, per germline (reference sequence). The CDR3 extends over 15 amino acids. The CDR3 DNA sequence: TGTGCCTGGAGTCAGAGCGGGGGGGCTCTGGAGACCCAGTACTTC. This gives the protein CAWSQSGGALETQYF.

Details on this clone: Different DNA sequences within this sample yield the same CDR3. The rearrangement joins TRBV6-1 to TRBJ2-7, with unresolved D. The CDR3 consists of 12 residues. CDR1 is MNHNS, CDR2 SASEGT, per germline. The V end lost 2 bases, the J end lost 0 bases, and 2 bases lay between the germline ends. CDR3 sequence reads: CASSESSYEQYF. The CDR3 DNA is TGTGCCAGCAGTGAATCCTCCTACGAGCAGTACTTC.

The V and J genes are TRBV4-3 and TRBJ2-7; TRBD2 aligns across 10 bases. The CDR3 sequence is 15 residues long. The germline CDR1 and CDR2 sequences are LGHNA and YSLEER. V lost 4 bases to trimming and J lost 5 bases; unmatched junction nucleotides: 8. The CDR3 nucleotides read TGCGCCAGCAGCCTAACAACCAGCGGGAGGGACGAGCAGTACTTC. It encodes CASSLTTSGRDEQYF.

The chain recombines TRBV7-9 with TRBJ2-7; D gene unclear. V lost 2 bases to trimming and J lost 0 bases, with 17 bases between them. This CDR3 comprises 17 residues. Germline CDR1 SEHNR, CDR2 FQNEAQ (reference sequence). CDR3 residues: CASSLHPPRRYSYEQYF. The DNA of the CDR3 is TGTGCCAGCAGCTTACATCCCCCACGACGCTACTCCTACGAGCAGTACTTC. The whole variable domain, filled in from reference TRBV7-9 and TRBJ2-7, reads DTGVSQNPRHKITKRGQNVTFRCDPISEHNRLYWYRQTLGQGPEFLTYFQNEAQLEKSRLLSDRFSAERPKGSFSTLEIQRTEQGDSAMYLCASSLHPPRRYSYEQYFGPGTRLTVT.

The CDR3 DNA is TGTGCCAGCAGCCCAGGACTAGGTGGGTTTGAGCAGTTCTTC. Protein: CASSPGLGGFEQFF. This sequence joins TRBV11-2 and TRBJ2-1; 7 bases align to TRBD2. Per germline, CDR1 SGHAT and CDR2 FQNNGV. The CDR3 length is 14 residues. After removal of 5 bases from V and 9 bases from J, the junction contained 10 bases not matched to a gene.

This CDR3 reads CASSRIGEEQYF. The CDR3 region has the DNA TGTGCCAGCAGCCGGATCGGCGAAGAGCAGTACTTC. The rearrangement joins TRBV4-2 to TRBJ2-7, with D uncertain. The CDR3 totals 12 residues. The V end was cut by 4 bases, the J end by 7 bases, with 11 bases between. Germline CDR1 is LGHNA and CDR2 is YNFKEQ.

V usage is TRBV5-6 and J usage is TRBJ1-1; TRBD1 might be the D (6 bases). The CDR3 contains 13 residues. The V gene's germline CDR1 is SGHDT and CDR2 YYEEEE. V lost 4 bases and J lost 11, with 18 bases in between. The CDR3 sequence is CASSDGQQDMAFF. The CDR3 region has the DNA TGTGCCAGCAGCGACGGACAGCAGGATATGGCTTTCTTT.